This TCR beta chain was recorded in a study of PD-L1 blockade in urothelial cancer. Study-wide background: Beginning in about 2014, patients received atezolizumab, given as 1,200 mg intravenously every 3 weeks. Blood was evaluated 3 weeks (second dose) and 6 weeks after therapy began.

Sequencing was performed with immunoSEQ multiplex PCR; in TCRdb, only in-frame clones are kept and a portion is missing. This sample has roughly 51,000 clones, with approximately 86% found just once. Study-wide results and limits: Tumor-associated clones in blood expanded more at 3 weeks in durable-benefit patients.

Time point defined: pretreatment peripheral blood. With 6 bases removed from V and 6 bases from J, the gap between germline ends came to 11 bases. This CDR3 is 12 amino acids long. CDR1 is SGHAT, CDR2 FQDESV, per germline (reference sequence). In regard to this clone: Its antigen remains unknown.

This sequence was found in a man aged 60 to 69 with urothelial cancer. This material consisted of PBMCs, taken around atezolizumab (anti-PD-L1) treatment. The chain employs TRBV11-1 and TRBJ1-1; no firm D call. CDR3 bases: TGTGCCAGCAGTCTCGTACGGTCTGAAGCTTTCTTT. This gives the protein CASSLVRSEAFF.